This T cell receptor (beta chain) originates from a study of blood T cell repertoires in COVID-19. Study-wide background: The United States, Italy and Spain supplied acute and convalescent COVID-19 samples. T cells, B-cell-depleted T cells, or PBMCs supplied cDNA or gDNA.

In the study's own analysis: It was from reference gene primer amplification that nucleated cell counts were estimated. Sequencing used immunoSEQ multiplex PCR; TCRdb keeps in-frame clones, though not all of them. That table gives V, J and clone size, and the DNA gave D and trimming. The table has 50,000 to 70,000 clones, more than 85% seen once. Material: peripheral blood. This TCR derives from a woman in her 70s with active COVID-19.

CDR3 amino acids: CATSDLLAGDVYEQFF. CDR3 bases: TGTGCCACCAGTGATTTGCTAGCGGGAGATGTGTATGAGCAGTTCTTC. The genes are TRBV24-1 and TRBJ2-1, with 10 bases that match TRBD2. Germline lookup yields CDR1 KGHDR and CDR2 SFDVKD. The length of the CDR3 is 16 residues. J was trimmed by 8 bases and V by 0 bases; bases with no gene match: 6.